The rows below give T cell receptor beta chains drawn from one sample of a study of Ad26.COV2.S vaccination and SARS-CoV-2 variants. The repertoire was sequenced with immunoSEQ multiplex PCR; TCRdb's copy has only in-frame clones and lacks some. The repertoire holds 440,000 or so clones, with approximately 90% as singletons. Here the sequenced sample was peripheral blood, taken in a trial of Ad26.COV2.S vaccine versus placebo. These TCRs come from a person aged 18 to 65 who received the Ad26.COV2.S COVID-19 vaccine or a placebo. Both conserved end residues are part of each CDR3. Fields, in order: D gene, J gene, V gene, clone size, CDR3 protein, CDR3 DNA. The D gene is left open where the match is weak. The listing skips clone size in some rows; elsewhere it reads once, few, many or a size class.

>TRBD2|TRBJ2-3|TRBV19|-
CASSMAALAGGDTQYF
TGTGCCAGTAGTATGGCCGCCTTAGCGGGGGGAGATACGCAGTATTTT
>-|TRBJ2-6|TRBV3-1/TRBV3-2|-
CASSQGPRLDGQSSGANVLTF
TGTGCCAGCAGCCAAGGTCCCAGATTGGACGGGCAGAGCTCTGGGGCCAACGTCCTGACTTTC
>-|TRBJ1-1|TRBV28|-
CASSFLVHIMNTEAFF
TGTGCCAGCAGTTTTTTGGTACATATAATGAACACTGAAGCTTTCTTT
>TRBD1|TRBJ2-7|TRBV7-2|-
CASSLDYGTAKYYEQYF
TGTGCCAGCAGCTTAGACTATGGGACAGCCAAGTATTACGAGCAGTACTTC
>-|TRBJ1-4|TRBV13|-
CASSLGRNEKLFF
TGTGCCAGCAGCTTGGGTAGAAATGAAAAACTGTTTTTT
>TRBD2|TRBJ2-4|TRBV6-5|-
CATRGAAKNIQYF
TGTGCCACGCGGGGGGCCGCTAAAAACATTCAGTACTTC
>-|TRBJ2-5|TRBV13|few
CASSPDSQETQYF
TGTGCCAGCAGCCCGGACAGTCAAGAGACCCAGTACTTC
>-|TRBJ2-3|TRBV19|-
CASSPSAYTDTQYF
TGTGCCAGTAGTCCTAGCGCCTACACAGATACGCAGTATTTT
>-|TRBJ2-5|TRBV7-8|-
CASSLGSGGLRETQYF
TGTGCCAGCAGCTTAGGGTCTGGGGGGCTACGGGAGACCCAGTACTTC
>-|TRBJ2-2|TRBV6-5|-
CASSYSEGTGELFF
TGTGCCAGCAGTTACTCGGAAGGTACCGGGGAGCTGTTTTTT
>-|TRBJ1-2|TRBV10-3|once
CAISESQSGNLYGYTF
TGTGCCATCAGTGAGTCTCAGTCAGGGAACCTCTATGGCTACACCTTC
>TRBD1|TRBJ2-7|TRBV7-9|-
CASSWTGKMNEQYF
TGTGCCAGCAGCTGGACAGGGAAGATGAACGAGCAGTACTTC
>TRBD2|TRBJ2-3|TRBV11-2|-
CASSLGLAGGGDTQYF
TGTGCCAGCAGCTTAGGGCTAGCGGGGGGAGGAGATACGCAGTATTTT
>TRBD1|TRBJ1-6|TRBV19|-
CASSISDRVNSPLHF
TGTGCCAGTAGTATATCGGACAGGGTTAATTCACCCCTCCACTTT
>-|TRBJ1-1|TRBV19|-
CASSEWGHNTEAFF
TGTGCCAGTAGCGAGTGGGGGCATAACACTGAAGCTTTCTTT
>-|TRBJ2-4|TRBV7-2|-
CASSSGLHKNIQYF
TGTGCCAGCAGCTCGGGCTTACACAAAAACATTCAGTACTTC
>-|TRBJ2-7|TRBV20-1|-
CSAKKPSGVYF
TGCAGTGCTAAGAAACCCTCGGGGGTGTACTTC
>-|TRBJ1-2|TRBV7-2|-
CASSPTGTAYGYTF
TGTGCCAGCAGCCCTACGGGAACAGCCTATGGCTACACCTTC
>-|TRBJ2-7|TRBV24-1|-
CATSDRNYEQYF
TGTGCCACCAGTGACAGAAACTACGAGCAGTACTTC
>-|TRBJ1-2|TRBV6-5|few
CACRIGGGAGYTF
TGTGCCTGTCGTATCGGGGGGGGCGCAGGCTACACCTTC
>-|TRBJ2-5|TRBV5-6|-
CASSLAAGSQETQYF
TGTGCCAGCAGCTTGGCCGCTGGCAGTCAAGAGACCCAGTACTTC
>-|TRBJ1-1|TRBV18|-
CASSPTGGSFTEAFF
TGTGCCAGCTCACCAACGGGGGGGTCCTTCACTGAAGCTTTCTTT
>TRBD1|TRBJ1-1|TRBV6-6|-
CASRRDGTVFTEAFF
TGTGCCAGCAGACGTGACGGGACAGTGTTCACTGAAGCTTTCTTT
>-|TRBJ2-5|TRBV4-3|few
CASSQVRYQETQYF
TGCGCCAGCAGCCAAGTGAGATACCAAGAGACCCAGTACTTC
>-|TRBJ2-3|TRBV9|-
CASSVGGSIGQDTQYF
TGTGCCAGCAGCGTAGGGGGTAGCATTGGACAGGATACGCAGTATTTT
>-|TRBJ2-7|TRBV19|-
CASSTPSGNTYEQYF
TGTGCCAGTAGTACCCCCTCGGGCAATACCTACGAGCAGTACTTC
>TRBD1|TRBJ1-2|TRBV4-1|-
CASSQDPPAGGIGFYGYTF
TGCGCCAGCAGCCAAGACCCTCCGGCAGGGGGGATCGGATTCTATGGCTACACCTTC
>-|TRBJ1-2|TRBV6-5|-
CASIQGRGYGYTF
TGTGCCAGCATCCAGGGGAGGGGTTATGGCTACACCTTC
>-|TRBJ2-1|TRBV6-6|-
CASSYFQSNNEQFF
TGTGCCAGCAGTTACTTCCAGAGTAACAATGAGCAGTTCTTC
>TRBD1|TRBJ2-7|TRBV29-1|-
CSANGQGAYEQYF
TGCAGCGCGAACGGACAGGGGGCCTACGAGCAGTACTTC
>TRBD2|TRBJ2-5|TRBV5-4|-
CASSLAALAGGSETQYF
TGTGCCAGCAGCTTGGCCGCGCTAGCGGGGGGTTCAGAGACCCAGTACTTC
>TRBD1|TRBJ2-7|TRBV9|-
CASSVAWDSYEQYF
TGTGCCAGCAGCGTAGCTTGGGACAGCTACGAGCAGTACTTC
>TRBD2|TRBJ2-7|TRBV7-2|-
CASSIKPGLTYEQYF
TGTGCCAGCAGCATCAAACCGGGACTAACCTACGAGCAGTACTTC
>-|TRBJ2-1|TRBV5-1|-
CASSQDQGFYNEQFF
TGCGCCAGCAGTCAAGACCAGGGGTTCTACAATGAGCAGTTCTTC